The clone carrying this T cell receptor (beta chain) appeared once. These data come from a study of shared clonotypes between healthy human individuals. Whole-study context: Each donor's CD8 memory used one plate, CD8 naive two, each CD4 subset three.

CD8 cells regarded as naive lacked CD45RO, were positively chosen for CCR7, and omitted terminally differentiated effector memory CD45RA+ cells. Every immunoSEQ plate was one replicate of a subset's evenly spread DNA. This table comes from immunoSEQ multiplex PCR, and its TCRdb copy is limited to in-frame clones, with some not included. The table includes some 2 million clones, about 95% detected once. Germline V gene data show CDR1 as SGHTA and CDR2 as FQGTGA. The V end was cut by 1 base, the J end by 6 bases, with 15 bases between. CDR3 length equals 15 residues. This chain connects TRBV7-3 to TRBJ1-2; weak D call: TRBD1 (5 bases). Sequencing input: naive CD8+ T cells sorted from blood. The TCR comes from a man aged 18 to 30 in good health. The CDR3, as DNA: TGTGCCAGCAGCTTAAATGCAGGGCTTTTCGATGGCTACACCTTC. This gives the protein CASSLNAGLFDGYTF. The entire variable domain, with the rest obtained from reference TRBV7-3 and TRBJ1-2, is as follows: GAGVSQTPSNKVTEKGKYVELRCDPISGHTALYWYRQSLGQGPEFLIYFQGTGAADDSGLPNDRFFAVRPEGSVSTLKIQRTERGDSAVYLCASSLNAGLFDGYTFGSGTRLTVV.